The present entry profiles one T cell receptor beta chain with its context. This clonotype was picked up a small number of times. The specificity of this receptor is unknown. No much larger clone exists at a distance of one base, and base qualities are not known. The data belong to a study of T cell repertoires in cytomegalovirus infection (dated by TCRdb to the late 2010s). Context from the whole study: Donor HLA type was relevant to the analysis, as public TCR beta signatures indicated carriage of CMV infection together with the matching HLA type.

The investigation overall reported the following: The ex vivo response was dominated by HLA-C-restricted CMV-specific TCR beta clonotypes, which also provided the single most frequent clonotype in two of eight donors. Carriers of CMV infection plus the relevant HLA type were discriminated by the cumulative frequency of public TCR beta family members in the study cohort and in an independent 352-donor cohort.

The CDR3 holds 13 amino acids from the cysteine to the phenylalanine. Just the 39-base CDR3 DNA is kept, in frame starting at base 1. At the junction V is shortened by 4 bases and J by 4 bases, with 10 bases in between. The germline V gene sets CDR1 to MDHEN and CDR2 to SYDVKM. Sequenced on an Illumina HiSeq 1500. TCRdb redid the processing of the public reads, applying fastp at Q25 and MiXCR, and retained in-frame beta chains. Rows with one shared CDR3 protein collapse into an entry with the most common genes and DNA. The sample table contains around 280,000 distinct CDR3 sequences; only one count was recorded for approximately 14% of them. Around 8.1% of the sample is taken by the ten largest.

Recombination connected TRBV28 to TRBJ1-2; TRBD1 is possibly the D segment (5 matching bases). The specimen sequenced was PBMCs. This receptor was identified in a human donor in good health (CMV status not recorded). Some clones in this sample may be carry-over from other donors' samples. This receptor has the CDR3 CASSSIRAYGYTF. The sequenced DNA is TGTGCCAGCAGTTCAATCAGGGCCTATGGCTACACCTTC.